These 26 T cell receptor beta chains were all obtained from the same sample, sequenced in a study of T cells after yellow fever vaccination. From the 5' RACE reads, TCRdb called clonotypes with MiXCR, one entry per CDR3 protein. The data hold 170,000 or so distinct CDR3 sequences, with approximately 6.2% observed a single time. The material sequenced was CD4+ T cells sorted from PBMCs, taken on the day of the first yellow fever vaccination. Source of these receptors: a man aged 18-30 years who received the YFV17D yellow fever vaccine.

The chain carries TRBV30 and TRBJ2-5; 8 bases line up with TRBD2. The V gene end was trimmed by 1 base and the J gene end by 4 bases; junction bases not matched to a gene: 5. The CDR3 is made up of 14 amino acids. Per germline, CDR1 GTSNPN and CDR2 SVGIG (reference sequence). Here the CDR3 DNA reads TGTGCCTGGAGTGCCGGCCTAGCGGGAGAGACCCAGTACTTC. Protein sequence: CAWSAGLAGETQYF.

This clonotype was seen only a few times. This chain uses TRBV6-5 with TRBJ2-2, with 12 bases matching TRBD2. Germline V gene data show CDR1 as MNHEY and CDR2 as SVGAGI. The CDR3 has 18 amino acids. After removal of 2 bases from V and 5 bases from J, the junction contained 9 bases not matched to a gene. The CDR3 loop reads CASSYGGPSGGATGELFF. DNA for the CDR3: TGTGCCAGCAGTTACGGGGGGCCTAGCGGGGGGGCAACCGGGGAGCTGTTTTTT.

The sample holds many counts of this clonotype. J is TRBJ2-7 and V is TRBV29-1, with D possibly matching TRBD2 (5 bases). Germline assignment: CDR1 SQVTM and CDR2 ANQGSEA. V was trimmed by 4 bases and J by 6 bases, leaving 13 bases between them. The CDR3 spans 12 residues. The CDR3 sequence is CSVGHNSGEQYF. CDR3 sequence (DNA): TGCAGCGTTGGGCACAACAGCGGCGAGCAGTACTTC.

This clonotype was counted ten times or more. The rearrangement links TRBV6-2 or TRBV6-3 to TRBJ2-3, with TRBD2 identical over 11 bases. The trim removed 5 bases at V and 5 bases at J, leaving 15 bases unmatched. The CDR3 has 18 residues. Germline V gene lookup returns CDR1 MNHEY and CDR2 SVGEGT. The CDR3 DNA reads as TGTGCCAGCAGTATCGGGACTAGCGGACATCGGCGAGGAGATACGCAGTATTTT. As protein: CASSIGTSGHRRGDTQYF.

In its sample, this clonotype was seen many times. V usage is TRBV27 and J usage is TRBJ1-5; D is unresolved. Germline V lookup: CDR1 MNHEY, CDR2 SMNVEV (reference sequence). The CDR3 contains 13 residues. V gave up 5 bases and J gave up 2 bases, with 7 bases separating them. The CDR3 reads CASSPYGNQPQHF. CDR3 bases: TGTGCCAGCAGTCCCTATGGCAATCAGCCCCAGCATTTT.

This clonotype was observed a few times. The CDR3 reads CSVVVTGGGNQPQHF. The CDR3 DNA is TGCAGCGTTGTAGTGACAGGGGGCGGGAATCAGCCCCAGCATTTT. The V gene is TRBV29-1, the J gene TRBJ1-5; 10 bases align to TRBD1. V lost 4 bases to trimming and J lost 4 bases; unmatched junction nucleotides: 7. The CDR3 contains 15 residues. Germline V gene data show CDR1 as SQVTM and CDR2 as ANQGSEA.

The J gene is TRBJ1-5, the V gene TRBV5-6; 8 nucleotides align to TRBD1. The CDR3 is 14 residues long. Germline values: CDR1 SGHDT, CDR2 YYEEEE. The V gene end was trimmed by 1 base and the J gene end by 4 bases; junction bases not matched to a gene: 1. Here the CDR3 DNA reads TGTGCCAGCAGCTTGCAGGGGGCGAATCAGCCCCAGCATTTT. This gives the protein CASSLQGANQPQHF.

The table lists this clonotype with a few counts. The rearrangement joins TRBV7-2 to TRBJ2-5, with 7 bases aligning to TRBD2. CDR3 length: 18 residues. V lost 2 bases to trimming and J lost 0 bases; unmatched junction nucleotides: 12. Per the germline V gene, CDR1 is SGHTA and CDR2 is FQGNSA. This chain's CDR3 is CASSLSRKAGMYQETQYF. CDR3 DNA sequence: TGTGCCAGCAGCTTAAGTCGCAAAGCGGGGATGTACCAAGAGACCCAGTACTTC.

This clonotype was detected many times. This chain connects TRBV9 to TRBJ2-3; tentatively, D is TRBD1 (5 bases). Germline CDR1 reads SGDLS; CDR2 reads YYNGEE. The CDR3 spans 13 residues. V was shortened by 4 bases and J by 1 base, with 7 bases between the two germline ends. CDR3 loop: CASSIGGTDTQYF. The CDR3 DNA reads as TGTGCCAGCAGCATAGGGGGCACAGATACGCAGTATTTT. The full variable domain, its missing parts supplied by reference TRBV9 and TRBJ2-3, is DSGVTQTPKHLITATGQRVTLRCSPRSGDLSVYWYQQSLDQGLQFLIQYYNGEERAKGNILERFSAQQFPDLHSELNLSSLELGDSALYFCASSIGGTDTQYFGPGTRLTVL.

This clonotype was seen more than once but under ten times. This chain connects TRBV7-9 to TRBJ1-2; D is possibly TRBD1 (6 bases). This CDR3 has 16 amino acids. Germline values: CDR1 SEHNR, CDR2 FQNEAQ (reference sequence). The V end lost 5 bases, the J end lost 6 bases, and 22 bases lay between the germline ends. CDR3 bases: TGTGCCAGCAGCCCAGGGGCGGGGTCGGTTCAGAATGGCTACACCTTC. Its protein is CASSPGAGSVQNGYTF.

Only a few counts were recorded for this clonotype. The chain carries TRBV28 and TRBJ2-1; TRBD2 might be the D (5 bases). From germline, CDR1 is MDHEN and CDR2 SYDVKM. V lost 4 bases, J lost 8 bases, and 9 bases lay in between. This CDR3 has 12 residues. CDR3 residues: CASSSSLHEQFF. The CDR3 DNA sequence: TGTGCCAGCAGTTCTAGCCTCCATGAGCAGTTCTTC.

This clonotype was detected many times. V gene TRBV27 combines with J gene TRBJ1-5, with D tentatively TRBD1 (5 bases). This CDR3 contains 15 residues. Trimming left V 5 bases short and J 2 bases short, with 13 bases between. The germline V gene has CDR1 MNHEY and CDR2 SMNVEV (reference sequence). The CDR3: CASSPRVGGNQPQHF. CDR3 nucleotide sequence: TGTGCCAGCAGTCCCAGGGTAGGTGGCAATCAGCCCCAGCATTTT.

This clonotype appeared many times. This sequence joins TRBV29-1 and TRBJ2-2; possibly TRBD1 for D (6 bases). The CDR3 spans 17 residues. Trimming stripped 5 bases from V and 3 bases from J, with 22 bases between. Germline V gene sequence: CDR1 SQVTM, CDR2 ANQGSEA. This CDR3 is CSVSRYRDNLYTGELFF. CDR3 nucleotides: TGCAGCGTTTCTCGGTATCGGGACAACCTATACACCGGGGAGCTGTTTTTT.

This chain joins TRBV11-2 and TRBJ2-3; either TRBD1 or TRBD2 may fit D (7 bases each). Germline V gene sequence: CDR1 SGHAT, CDR2 FQNNGV. The CDR3 is 18 amino acids. Trimming stripped 2 bases from V and 0 bases from J, with 18 bases between. The CDR3: CASSLFRGRGTSTDTQYF. The CDR3 DNA reads as TGTGCCAGCAGCTTATTTAGGGGGCGGGGGACCAGCACAGATACGCAGTATTTT.

At least ten counts were recorded for this clonotype. The rearrangement links TRBV12-3 or TRBV12-4 to TRBJ2-1; 10 bases line up with TRBD1. The CDR3 is 15 residues long. V lost 6 bases to trimming and J lost 4 bases; unmatched junction nucleotides: 6. The CDR3: CASSTGQGLYNEQFF. CDR3 bases: TGTGCCAGCAGCACGGGACAGGGGTTATACAATGAGCAGTTCTTC.

This clonotype was seen more than once but under ten times. The chain couples TRBV18 to TRBJ1-4; tentatively, D is TRBD1 (6 bases). The germline V and J ends were trimmed by 3 bases and 4 bases, with 12 bases remaining between them. This CDR3 spans 15 amino acids. Germline CDR1 is KGHSH and CDR2 is LQKENI. The CDR3 DNA sequence: TGTGCCAGCTCACCTACAGGGACCGGTAATGAAAAACTGTTTTTT. Its protein is CASSPTGTGNEKLFF.

The sample holds many counts of this clonotype. The rearrangement uses TRBV7-9 and TRBJ2-3; D gene ambiguous. This CDR3 has 14 residues. The V and J ends lost 7 bases and 6 bases respectively, with 17 bases between them. Germline values: CDR1 SEHNR, CDR2 FQNEAQ (reference sequence). The CDR3 DNA is TGTGCCAGCATCAGACGGACCTCGGAGGATACGCAGTATTTT. Its protein product is CASIRRTSEDTQYF.

This sequence joins TRBV24-1 and TRBJ2-1; TRBD1 is a possible D gene (5 bases). V was cut by 3 bases and J by 9 bases, with 5 bases left in between. Germline V gives CDR1 KGHDR, CDR2 SFDVKD. This CDR3 is 11 amino acids long. CDR3 DNA sequence: TGTGCCACCAGTGATAGGGGTGAGCAGTTCTTC. It specifies CATSDRGEQFF.

The table lists this clonotype with a few counts. V gene TRBV12-3 or TRBV12-4 combines with J gene TRBJ2-1; 8 bases align to TRBD1. There are 17 residues in the CDR3. Losses at the gene ends were 5 bases for V and 5 bases for J; bases not matched to a gene: 14. The CDR3 region is CASSPWTGMSRNNEQFF. In DNA, the CDR3 is TGTGCCAGCAGTCCCTGGACAGGGATGAGTCGGAACAATGAGCAGTTCTTC.

This clonotype came up a few times. J is TRBJ2-2 and V is TRBV5-1; 7 nucleotides align to TRBD1. The V segment lost 4 bases and the J segment 4 bases; nucleotides outside the gene matches: 10. The germline V gene encodes CDR1 SGHRS and CDR2 YFSETQ. CDR3 length: 16 amino acids. Here the CDR3 DNA reads TGCGCCAGCAGCCGGACAGGCGATTCAAGCACCGGGGAGCTGTTTTTT. Amino acids: CASSRTGDSSTGELFF.

In its sample, this clonotype was seen many times. The chain combines TRBV10-3 with TRBJ2-3, with 13 bases lining up with TRBD2. CDR3 length: 16 amino acids. Germline trimming cut 5 bases from V and 4 bases from J; bases unmatched to any gene: 6. Germline V gives CDR1 ENHRY, CDR2 SYGVKD. The DNA of the CDR3 is TGTGCCATCAGTTCCACTAGCGGGGGGGGCGCAGATACGCAGTATTTT. It specifies CAISSTSGGGADTQYF.

This clonotype was seen a handful of times. CDR3 loop: CASSPRGFKNEQFF. The CDR3 nucleotides are TGTGCCAGCTCACCACGGGGTTTTAAGAATGAGCAGTTCTTC. The J gene is TRBJ2-1, the V gene TRBV18; D gene uncertain. This CDR3 has 14 residues. The germline V and J ends were trimmed by 1 base and 7 bases, with 11 bases remaining between them. The germline V gene encodes CDR1 KGHSH and CDR2 LQKENI. The whole variable domain, remainder taken from reference TRBV18 and TRBJ2-1, is NAGVMQNPRHLVRRRGQEARLRCSPMKGHSHVYWYRQLPEEGLKFMVYLQKENIIDESGMPKERFSAEFPKEGPSILRIQQVVRGDSAAYFCASSPRGFKNEQFFGPGTRLTVL.

This chain uses TRBV7-9 with TRBJ1-1; D uncertain. Trimming took off 5 bases at V and 1 base at J, with 11 bases between the two ends. The CDR3 has 14 residues. Germline-derived CDR1 and CDR2 are SEHNR and FQNEAQ (reference sequence). The CDR3 region is CASSPGPRNTEAFF. The CDR3 bases are TGTGCCAGCAGCCCCGGACCCAGGAACACTGAAGCTTTCTTT.

The V gene is TRBV5-5, the J gene TRBJ1-6, with D tentatively TRBD1 (5 bases). The germline V gene encodes CDR1 SGHKS and CDR2 YYEKEE (reference sequence). V was trimmed by 7 bases and J by 2 bases, leaving 10 bases between them. The CDR3 has 14 amino acids. The chain's CDR3 is CASLSGAYNSPLHF. Here the CDR3 DNA reads TGTGCCAGCCTCTCGGGGGCCTATAATTCACCCCTCCACTTT.

The chain couples TRBV9 to TRBJ1-1, with TRBD1 matching 8 bases. The germline gives CDR1 SGDLS, CDR2 YYNGEE. The junction had 5 bases not matched to a gene; V was cut back by 3 bases and J by 1 base. This CDR3 has 15 residues. The CDR3, as DNA: TGTGCCAGCAGCGCGACAGGGGTATGGAACACTGAAGCTTTCTTT. Its protein product is CASSATGVWNTEAFF. Variable domain in full (rest from reference TRBV9 and TRBJ1-1): DSGVTQTPKHLITATGQRVTLRCSPRSGDLSVYWYQQSLDQGLQFLIQYYNGEERAKGNILERFSAQQFPDLHSELNLSSLELGDSALYFCASSATGVWNTEAFFGQGTRLTVV.

This clonotype turned up a few times. V and J are TRBV5-1 and TRBJ2-2; the D gene could be TRBD1 or TRBD2 (5 bases each). This CDR3 is 14 amino acids long. The germline CDR1 and CDR2 sequences are SGHRS and YFSETQ. V lost 3 bases and J 9 bases, leaving 15 bases between the germline ends. CDR3 amino acids: CASSSPGASRELFF. The CDR3 nucleotides are TGCGCCAGCAGCTCCCCCGGGGCCAGTAGGGAGCTGTTTTTT.